This is a list of T cell receptor beta chains from one sample in a study of T cells in Graves' hyperthyroidism and ophthalmopathy. MiXCR, applied by TCRdb to the multiplex PCR reads, yields one record per CDR3 protein. The table lists under 650,000 distinct CDR3 sequences, about 16% of them singletons. Sequencing was carried out using blood. The receptors were sampled from a woman in her twenties or thirties with Graves' hyperthyroidism. Each CDR3 is given with its conserved first and last residue. The D gene is left open where the match is weak. The size entry is marked missing in some rows and otherwise reads once, few, many or a size class.

TRBJ2-1 . . TRBV9 CASSVDLNYNEQFF TGTGCCAGCAGCGTAGATCTAAACTACAATGAGCAGTTCTTC
TRBJ2-3 few . TRBV20-1 CSASPHAEHNTQYF TGCAGTGCTAGTCCTCACGCTGAACATAATACGCAGTATTTT
TRBJ1-1 many . TRBV6-1 CASSPIQGPEAFF TGTGCCAGCAGTCCAATACAGGGCCCTGAAGCTTTCTTT
TRBJ2-1 . TRBD2 TRBV24-1 CATSYSGSGYNEQFF TGTGCCACCAGTTATAGCGGGAGTGGCTACAATGAGCAGTTCTTC
TRBJ1-5 many . TRBV6-2/TRBV6-3 CASSYSRGNSNQPQHF TGTGCCAGCAGTTACTCGAGAGGGAATAGCAATCAGCCCCAGCATTTT
TRBJ1-5 . . TRBV20-1 CSAISALKIYSNQPQHF TGCAGTGCGATATCGGCGCTCAAGATTTATAGCAATCAGCCCCAGCATTTT
TRBJ2-3 many . TRBV20-1 CSATRLTHSTDTQYF TGCAGTGCTACTAGACTTACCCATAGCACAGATACGCAGTATTTT
TRBJ2-3 . . TRBV5-1 CASSLIGSGMTDTQYF TGCGCCAGCAGCTTGATCGGGAGTGGGATGACAGATACGCAGTATTTT
TRBJ2-1 . TRBD2 TRBV7-9 CASSLRIAGWSEQFF TGTGCCAGCAGCTTACGAATAGCGGGGTGGAGTGAGCAGTTCTTC
TRBJ2-3 few . TRBV7-9 CASSPGPTDTQYF TGTGCCAGCAGCCCCGGGCCCACAGATACGCAGTATTTT
TRBJ1-3 . . TRBV4-1 CASSQASGADTIYF TGCGCCAGCAGCCAAGCTTCAGGGGCAGACACCATATATTTT
TRBJ2-7 many TRBD1 TRBV12-3/TRBV12-4 CASSASGQGGYEQYF TGTGCCAGCAGCGCCTCGGGACAGGGGGGCTACGAGCAGTACTTC
TRBJ2-7 many . TRBV28 CASNRLGPYEQYF TGTGCCAGCAATCGACTTGGACCCTACGAGCAGTACTTC
TRBJ1-5 few . TRBV6-5 CASSYPGGSQPQHF TGTGCCAGCAGTTACCCGGGCGGCAGTCAGCCCCAGCATTTT
TRBJ2-5 once TRBD2 TRBV6-2/TRBV6-3 CASSKVWGGKETQYF TGTGCCAGCAGTAAAGTTTGGGGGGGGAAAGAGACCCAGTACTTC
TRBJ2-4 . . TRBV5-5 CASSHRTHGAKNIRYF TGTGCCAGCAGCCATCGGACACATGGGGCCAAAAACATTCGGTACTTC
TRBJ2-1 many . TRBV24-1 CATSPSISTSYNEQFF TGTGCCACCAGTCCTTCCATTTCCACCTCCTACAATGAGCAGTTCTTC
TRBJ2-3 few . TRBV24-1 CATSESREAGTTQYF TGTGCCACCAGTGAGTCTCGGGAAGCAGGAACTACGCAGTATTTT
TRBJ2-7 . . TRBV24-1 CATSTPGRLPYEQYF TGTGCCACCAGCACCCCGGGGAGGCTCCCTTACGAGCAGTACTTC
TRBJ1-5 . . TRBV30 CAWSPLRGSNQPQHF TGTGCCTGGAGCCCATTAAGGGGTAGCAATCAGCCCCAGCATTTT
TRBJ2-5 . . TRBV19 CASSSRTGRGETQYF TGTGCCAGTAGTTCGCGGACAGGACGGGGGGAGACCCAGTACTTC
TRBJ2-7 few . TRBV15 CATSSPDAPSSYEQYF TGTGCCACCAGCAGTCCCGACGCCCCCAGCTCCTACGAGCAGTACTTC
TRBJ1-4 . . TRBV5-1 CASSFSAATNEKLFF TGCGCCAGCAGCTTTTCGGCAGCAACTAATGAAAAACTGTTTTTT
TRBJ1-6 few . TRBV7-9 CASSPTGANSPLHF TGTGCCAGCAGCCCGACAGGTGCGAATTCACCCCTCCACTTT
TRBJ2-5 many TRBD1 TRBV12-3/TRBV12-4 CASRGSDRVGQETQYF TGTGCCAGCAGGGGATCGGACAGGGTAGGGCAAGAGACCCAGTACTTC
TRBJ1-5 few TRBD1 TRBV19 CASYGQGNQPQHF TGTGCCAGTTACGGACAGGGCAATCAGCCCCAGCATTTT
TRBJ2-2 many . TRBV27 CASSLRAANTGELFF TGTGCCAGCAGTTTACGGGCCGCAAACACCGGGGAGCTGTTTTTT